These 11 T cell receptor beta chains were sequenced from one sample in a study of early T cells in non-severe SARS-CoV-2 infection. Using its own MiXCR run on the 5' RACE reads, TCRdb lists one record per CDR3 protein. The table shows tens of thousands of distinct CDR3 sequences, with roughly an eighth occurring only once. The sample was whole blood. The receptors here all came from an adult who was a healthcare worker with PCR-confirmed SARS-CoV-2 infection or an uninfected control (not recorded which).

This clonotype has a handful of counts. The rearrangement joins TRBV7-9 to TRBJ2-3; D gene ambiguous. CDR1 and CDR2 (germline): SEHNR, FQNEAQ (reference sequence). V lost 4 bases to trimming and J lost 0 bases, with 8 bases between them. There are 14 residues in the CDR3. For the CDR3, the DNA is TGTGCCAGCAGCTCGGACGGAAGCACAGATACGCAGTATTTT. Amino acid sequence: CASSSDGSTDTQYF.

This clonotype came up a few times. V and J are TRBV19 and TRBJ2-2; no clear D gene. Trimming removed 5 bases from V and 4 bases from J, with 17 bases in between. The germline V gene has CDR1 LNHDA and CDR2 SQIVND (reference sequence). This CDR3 is built from 16 residues. The CDR3 is CASSLPSWRSTGELFF. The CDR3 DNA reads TGTGCCAGTAGTTTACCCTCCTGGCGGTCCACCGGGGAGCTGTTTTTT. The complete variable domain, with remaining parts taken from reference TRBV19 and TRBJ2-2, reads DGGITQSPKYLFRKEGQNVTLSCEQNLNHDAMYWYRQDPGQGLRLIYYSQIVNDFQKGDIAEGYSVSREKKESFPLTVTSAQKNPTAFYLCASSLPSWRSTGELFFGEGSRLTVL.

The chain couples TRBV21-1 to TRBJ2-5; the D call of TRBD2 is as the table states it, not checked on the DNA. TRBV21-1 is a recognized pseudogene. This CDR3 contains 17 residues. The CDR3 region is CASSDRLAGGPQETQYF. CDR3 DNA: TGTGCCAGCAGCGACCGACTAGCGGGAGGGCCCCAAGAGACCCAGTACTTC.

J is TRBJ2-1 and V is TRBV6-6; 10 bases fit TRBD2. CDR1 and CDR2 (germline): MNHNY, SVGAGI (reference sequence). The CDR3 sequence is 20 residues long. With V trimmed by 4 bases and J by 7 bases, 22 bases remained unmatched. CDR3 sequence: CASSSSSSYGRGLALNEQFF. The CDR3 coding sequence is TGTGCCAGCAGTTCCTCTTCGAGTTACGGTAGGGGACTAGCGTTGAATGAGCAGTTCTTC.

V usage is TRBV7-2 and J usage is TRBJ1-2, with 7 bases that match TRBD1. V lost 1 base to trimming and J lost 5 bases; unmatched junction nucleotides: 7. The V gene's germline CDR1 is SGHTA and CDR2 FQGNSA. The CDR3 covers 15 residues. The CDR3 bases are TGTGCCAGCAGCTTAGTAACAGGACAGGAGTATGGCTACACCTTC. It codes for CASSLVTGQEYGYTF.

V usage is TRBV6-5 and J usage is TRBJ2-7, with D perhaps TRBD2 (6 bases). The CDR3 runs 13 residues. CDR1 and CDR2 from the germline V gene are MNHEY and SVGAGI. Trimming removed 7 bases from V and 0 bases from J, with 10 bases in between. Here the CDR3 DNA reads TGTGCCAGCACCCAGGAGGGCTCCTACGAGCAGTACTTC. Translated: CASTQEGSYEQYF.

This clonotype was seen repeatedly, ten times or more. This chain joins TRBV4-2 and TRBJ2-3; the match to TRBD1 covers 7 bases. V shed 4 bases, J shed 1 base, and the junction held 5 bases outside the gene matches. The germline V gene has CDR1 LGHNA and CDR2 YNFKEQ. The CDR3 spans 15 residues. CDR3 nucleotides: TGTGCCAGCAGCCTTGGGGGACAGCGCACAGATACGCAGTATTTT. Amino acid sequence: CASSLGGQRTDTQYF.

This clonotype was seen a single time. V and J are TRBV28 and TRBJ2-3; no definite D call. This CDR3 has 14 amino acids. The V end lost 6 bases, the J end lost 4 bases, and 14 bases lay between the germline ends. The germline V gene encodes CDR1 MDHEN and CDR2 SYDVKM. CDR3 nucleotides: TGTGCCAGCAGCCTACTCAGAAAACCAGATACGCAGTATTTT. Its translation: CASSLLRKPDTQYF.

The V and J genes are TRBV4-1 and TRBJ2-1; D call uncertain. Germline V gene data show CDR1 as MGHRA and CDR2 as YSYEKL. This CDR3 has 11 amino acids. Trimming left V 1 base short and J 9 bases short, with 4 bases between. CDR3 in DNA: TGCGCCAGCAGCCAAGGCGGTGAGCAGTTCTTC. Translation gives CASSQGGEQFF.

The sample holds a few counts of this clonotype. The rearrangement uses TRBV5-5 and TRBJ1-2; D is possibly TRBD1 (5 bases). The CDR3 covers 15 residues. The germline V gene encodes CDR1 SGHKS and CDR2 YYEKEE (reference sequence). The V end was cut by 0 bases, the J end by 0 bases, with 9 bases between. CDR3 amino acids: CASSLARDPNYGYTF. DNA for the CDR3: TGTGCCAGCAGCTTGGCCAGGGACCCTAACTATGGCTACACCTTC. Full variable domain (rest looked up from reference TRBV5-5 and TRBJ1-2): DAGVTQSPTHLIKTRGQQVTLRCSPISGHKSVSWYQQVLGQGPQFIFQYYEKEERGRGNFPDRFSARQFPNYSSELNVNALLLGDSALYLCASSLARDPNYGYTFGSGTRLTVV.

There are many counts of this clonotype. DNA of the CDR3: TGCAGTGCTAGAGCTCGGGATTACGAGCAGTACTTC. It encodes CSARARDYEQYF. This chain links TRBV20-1 with TRBJ2-7; D possibly corresponds to TRBD2 (5 bases). Between the trimmed V and J ends, which lost 1 base and 4 bases, there was a span of 8 bases. Germline CDR1 DFQATT, CDR2 SNEGSKA (reference sequence). The CDR3 is made up of 12 amino acids.